This TCR beta chain was sequenced in a study of blood T cell repertoires in COVID-19. Study overall: Whether acute or convalescent, the COVID-19 samples came from the United States, Italy and Spain. T cells, B-cell-depleted T cells, or PBMCs provided the cDNA or gDNA that served as material.

Source study methods: How many nucleated cells were present was estimated from reference gene primer amplification. TCRdb's table, derived via immunoSEQ multiplex PCR, lists solely in-frame clones and lacks some. V, J and clone size derive from that table, while D and trimming were established from the DNA sequence. The table has about 440,000 clones, about nine tenths seen once; the top ten hold roughly 12%. The Seattle patients, enrolled during active infection, were followed longitudinally. The germline V and J ends were trimmed by 7 bases and 4 bases, with 22 bases remaining between them. Looked up from germline, CDR1 is MNHEY and CDR2 is SMNVEV (reference sequence). CDR3 length: 16 amino acids.

The V gene is TRBV27, the J gene TRBJ2-5; weak D call: TRBD1 (6 bases). This receptor was obtained from a woman aged 45-65 years with COVID-19, enrolled during active disease. The sequenced sample was peripheral blood. CDR3 loop: CASKETGSPIGETQYF. Here the CDR3 DNA reads TGTGCCAGCAAAGAAACAGGGTCACCAATAGGAGAGACCCAGTACTTC.